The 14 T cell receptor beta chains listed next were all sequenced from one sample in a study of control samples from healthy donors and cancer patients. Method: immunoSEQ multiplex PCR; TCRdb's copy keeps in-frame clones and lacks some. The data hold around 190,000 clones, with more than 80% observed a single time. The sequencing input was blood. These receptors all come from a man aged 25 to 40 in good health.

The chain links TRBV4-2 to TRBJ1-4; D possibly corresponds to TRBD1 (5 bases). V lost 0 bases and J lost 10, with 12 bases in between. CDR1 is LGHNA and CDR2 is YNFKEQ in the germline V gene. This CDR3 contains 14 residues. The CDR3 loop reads CASSQESGQGKLFF. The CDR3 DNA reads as TGTGCCAGCAGCCAAGAGTCCGGCCAGGGAAAACTGTTTTTT.

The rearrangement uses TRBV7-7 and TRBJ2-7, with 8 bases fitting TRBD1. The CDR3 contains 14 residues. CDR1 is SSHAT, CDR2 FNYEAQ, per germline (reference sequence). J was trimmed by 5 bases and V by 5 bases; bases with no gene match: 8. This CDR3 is CASSPGQGSHEQYF. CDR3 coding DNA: TGTGCCAGCAGCCCTGGACAGGGATCCCACGAGCAGTACTTC.

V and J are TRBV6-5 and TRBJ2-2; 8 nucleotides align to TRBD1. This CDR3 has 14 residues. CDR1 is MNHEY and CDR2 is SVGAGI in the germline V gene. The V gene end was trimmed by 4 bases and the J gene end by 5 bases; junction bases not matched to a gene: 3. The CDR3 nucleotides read TGTGCCAGCAGTTTCGACAGGGGAACCGGGGAGCTGTTTTTT. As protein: CASSFDRGTGELFF.

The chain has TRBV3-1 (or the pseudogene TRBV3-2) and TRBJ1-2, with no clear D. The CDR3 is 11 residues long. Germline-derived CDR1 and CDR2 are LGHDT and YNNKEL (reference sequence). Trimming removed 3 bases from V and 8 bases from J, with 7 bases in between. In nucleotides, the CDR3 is TGTGCCAGCAGCCATGCTCGGGGCTACACCTTC. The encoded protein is CASSHARGYTF.

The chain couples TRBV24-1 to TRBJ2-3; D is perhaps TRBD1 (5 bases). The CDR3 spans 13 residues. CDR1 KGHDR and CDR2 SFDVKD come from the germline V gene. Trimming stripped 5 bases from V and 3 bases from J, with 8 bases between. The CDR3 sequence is CATSAAGTDTQYF. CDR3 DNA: TGTGCCACCAGTGCTGCAGGGACAGATACGCAGTATTTT.

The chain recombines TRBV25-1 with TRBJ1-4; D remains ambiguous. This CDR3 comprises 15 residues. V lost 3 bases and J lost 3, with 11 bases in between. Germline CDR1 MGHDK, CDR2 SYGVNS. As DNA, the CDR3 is TGTGCCAGCAGTGATGCCGGCGCGGCTAATGAAAAACTGTTTTTT. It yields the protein CASSDAGAANEKLFF.

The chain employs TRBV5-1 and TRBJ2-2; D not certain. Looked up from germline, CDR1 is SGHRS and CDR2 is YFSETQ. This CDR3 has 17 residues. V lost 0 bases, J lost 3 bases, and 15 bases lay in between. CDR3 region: CASSLAPQLGYTGELFF. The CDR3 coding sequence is TGCGCCAGCAGCTTGGCCCCCCAGCTAGGTTACACCGGGGAGCTGTTTTTT.

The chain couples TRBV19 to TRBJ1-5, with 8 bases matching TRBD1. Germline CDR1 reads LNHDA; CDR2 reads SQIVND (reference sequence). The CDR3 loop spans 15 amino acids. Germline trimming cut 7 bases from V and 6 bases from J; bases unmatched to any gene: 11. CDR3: CASTQRTGIGQPQHF. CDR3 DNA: TGTGCCAGTACCCAAAGGACAGGGATCGGTCAGCCCCAGCATTTT.

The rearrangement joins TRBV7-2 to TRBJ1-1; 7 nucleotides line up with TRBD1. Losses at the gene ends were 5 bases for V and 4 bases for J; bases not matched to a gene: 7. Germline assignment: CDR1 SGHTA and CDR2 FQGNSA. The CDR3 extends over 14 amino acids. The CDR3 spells CASSPRTGGTEAFF. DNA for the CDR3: TGTGCCAGCAGCCCCCGGACAGGAGGCACTGAAGCTTTCTTT.

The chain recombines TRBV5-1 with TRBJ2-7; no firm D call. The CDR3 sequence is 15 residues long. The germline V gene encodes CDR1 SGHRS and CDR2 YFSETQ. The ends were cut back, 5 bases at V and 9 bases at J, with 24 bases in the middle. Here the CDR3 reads CASRPSNSVPVGQYF. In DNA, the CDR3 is TGCGCCAGCAGGCCCTCGAACAGCGTCCCAGTCGGGCAGTACTTC. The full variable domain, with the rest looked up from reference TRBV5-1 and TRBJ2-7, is KAGVTQTPRYLIKTRGQQVTLSCSPISGHRSVSWYQQTPGQGLQFLFEYFSETQRNKGNFPGRFSGRQFSNSRSEMNVSTLELGDSALYLCASRPSNSVPVGQYFGPGTRLTVT.

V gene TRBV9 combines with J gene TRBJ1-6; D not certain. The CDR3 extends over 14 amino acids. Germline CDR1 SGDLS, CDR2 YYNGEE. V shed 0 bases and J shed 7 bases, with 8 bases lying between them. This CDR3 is CASSVAGYNSPLHF. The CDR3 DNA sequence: TGTGCCAGCAGCGTAGCCGGGTACAATTCACCCCTCCACTTT. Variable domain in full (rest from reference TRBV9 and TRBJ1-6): DSGVTQTPKHLITATGQRVTLRCSPRSGDLSVYWYQQSLDQGLQFLIQYYNGEERAKGNILERFSAQQFPDLHSELNLSSLELGDSALYFCASSVAGYNSPLHFGNGTRLTVT.

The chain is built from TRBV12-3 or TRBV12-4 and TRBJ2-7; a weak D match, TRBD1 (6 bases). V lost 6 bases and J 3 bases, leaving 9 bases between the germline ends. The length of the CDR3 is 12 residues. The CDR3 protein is CASRTGYYEQYF. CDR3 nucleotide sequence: TGTGCCAGCAGGACAGGCTACTACGAGCAGTACTTC.

CDR3 sequence reads: CASSLARGPQHF. In DNA form, the CDR3 reads TGTGCCAGCAGCTTGGCCCGAGGACCCCAGCATTTT. This chain joins TRBV5-4 and TRBJ1-5, with unresolved D. The germline CDR1 and CDR2 sequences are SGHNT and YYREEE (reference sequence). CDR3 size: 12 residues. The V and J ends lost 0 bases and 10 bases respectively, with 8 bases between them. Looking up the rest from reference TRBV5-4 and TRBJ1-5 gives the full variable domain: ETGVTQSPTHLIKTRGQQVTLRCSSQSGHNTVSWYQQALGQGPQFIFQYYREEENGRGNFPPRFSGLQFPNYSSELNVNALELDDSALYLCASSLARGPQHFGDGTRLSIL.

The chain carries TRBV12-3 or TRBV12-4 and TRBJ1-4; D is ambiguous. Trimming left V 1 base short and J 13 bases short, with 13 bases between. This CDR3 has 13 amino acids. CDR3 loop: CASSLDSPSRLFF. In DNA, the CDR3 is TGTGCCAGCAGTTTAGACAGCCCAAGTAGACTGTTTTTT.